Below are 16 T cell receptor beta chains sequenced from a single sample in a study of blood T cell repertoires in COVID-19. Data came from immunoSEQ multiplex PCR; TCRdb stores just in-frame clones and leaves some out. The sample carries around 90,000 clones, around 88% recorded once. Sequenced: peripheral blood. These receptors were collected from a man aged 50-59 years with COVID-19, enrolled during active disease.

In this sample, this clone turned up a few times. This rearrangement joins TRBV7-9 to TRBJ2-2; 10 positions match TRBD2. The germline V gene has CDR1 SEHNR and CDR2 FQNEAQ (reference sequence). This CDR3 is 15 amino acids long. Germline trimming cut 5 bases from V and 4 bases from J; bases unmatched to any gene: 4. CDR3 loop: CASSRSGGITGELFF. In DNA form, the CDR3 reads TGTGCCAGCAGCCGTAGCGGGGGGATCACCGGGGAGCTGTTTTTT.

The CDR3 here is CASSPDRGNYGYTF. The CDR3 bases are TGTGCCAGTAGTCCCGACAGGGGGAACTATGGCTACACCTTC. The chain is built from TRBV19 and TRBJ1-2; the match to TRBD1 covers 9 bases. The germline V gene encodes CDR1 LNHDA and CDR2 SQIVND (reference sequence). The CDR3 spans 14 residues. V was clipped by 5 bases and J by 2 bases; unmatched bases: 3.

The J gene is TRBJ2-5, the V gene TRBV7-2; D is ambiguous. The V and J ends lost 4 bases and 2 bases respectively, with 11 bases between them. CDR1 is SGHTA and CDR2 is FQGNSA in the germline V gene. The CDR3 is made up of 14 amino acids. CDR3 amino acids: CASSSAGFQETQYF. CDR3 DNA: TGTGCCAGCAGCTCAGCCGGGTTTCAAGAGACCCAGTACTTC.

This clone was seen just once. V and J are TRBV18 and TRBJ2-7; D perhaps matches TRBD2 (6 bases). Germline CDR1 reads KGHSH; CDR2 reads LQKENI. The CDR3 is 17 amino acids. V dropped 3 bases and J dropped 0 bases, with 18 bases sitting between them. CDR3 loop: CASSPGLISGGSYEQYF. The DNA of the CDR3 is TGTGCCAGCTCACCGGGACTGATCTCTGGGGGCTCCTACGAGCAGTACTTC.

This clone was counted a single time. CDR3 sequence: CASSWGGRGLSTYEQYF. CDR3 bases: TGTGCCAGCAGTTGGGGTGGCAGGGGCCTATCCACCTACGAGCAGTACTTC. The chain recombines TRBV27 with TRBJ2-7; D is possibly TRBD1 (6 bases). V lost 4 bases and J 2 bases, leaving 21 bases between the germline ends. Germline V CDR1 and CDR2: MNHEY, SMNVEV (reference sequence). The CDR3 loop spans 17 amino acids.

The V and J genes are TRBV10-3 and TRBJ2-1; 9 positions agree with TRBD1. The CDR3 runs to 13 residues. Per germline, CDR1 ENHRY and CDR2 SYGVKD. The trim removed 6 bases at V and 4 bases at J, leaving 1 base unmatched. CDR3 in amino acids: CAIRGQGYNEQFF. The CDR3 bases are TGTGCCATCAGGGGACAGGGTTACAATGAGCAGTTCTTC.

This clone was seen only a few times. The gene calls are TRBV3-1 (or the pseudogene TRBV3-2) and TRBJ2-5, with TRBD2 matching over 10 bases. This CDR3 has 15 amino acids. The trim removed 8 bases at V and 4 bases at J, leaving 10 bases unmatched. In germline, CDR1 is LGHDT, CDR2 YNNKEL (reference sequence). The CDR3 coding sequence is TGTGCCAGCTTTCTAGCGGGGGCCCTGGGAGAGACCCAGTACTTC. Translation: CASFLAGALGETQYF.

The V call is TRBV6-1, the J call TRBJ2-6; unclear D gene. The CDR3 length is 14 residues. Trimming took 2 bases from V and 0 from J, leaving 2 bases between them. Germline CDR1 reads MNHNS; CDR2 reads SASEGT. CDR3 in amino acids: CASSEHSGANVLTF. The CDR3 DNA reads TGTGCCAGCAGTGAACACTCTGGGGCCAACGTCCTGACTTTC.

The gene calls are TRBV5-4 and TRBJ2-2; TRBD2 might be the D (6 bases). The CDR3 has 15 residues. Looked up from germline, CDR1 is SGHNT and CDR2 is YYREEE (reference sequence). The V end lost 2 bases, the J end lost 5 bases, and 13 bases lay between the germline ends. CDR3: CASSFGLARTGELFF. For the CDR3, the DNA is TGTGCCAGCAGCTTCGGGCTAGCGAGGACCGGGGAGCTGTTTTTT.

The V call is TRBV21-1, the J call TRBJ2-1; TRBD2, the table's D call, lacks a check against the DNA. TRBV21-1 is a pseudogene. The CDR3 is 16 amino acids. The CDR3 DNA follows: TGTGCCAGCAGCCCTTCGGGAGCTCGGAACTACAATGAGCAGTTCTTC. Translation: CASSPSGARNYNEQFF.

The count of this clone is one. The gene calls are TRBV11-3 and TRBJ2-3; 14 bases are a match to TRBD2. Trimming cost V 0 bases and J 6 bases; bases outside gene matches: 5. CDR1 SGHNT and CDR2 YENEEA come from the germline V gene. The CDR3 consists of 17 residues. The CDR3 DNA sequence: TGTGCCAGCAGCTTAGATGGACTAGCGGGGGGAGTGGATACGCAGTATTTT. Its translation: CASSLDGLAGGVDTQYF.

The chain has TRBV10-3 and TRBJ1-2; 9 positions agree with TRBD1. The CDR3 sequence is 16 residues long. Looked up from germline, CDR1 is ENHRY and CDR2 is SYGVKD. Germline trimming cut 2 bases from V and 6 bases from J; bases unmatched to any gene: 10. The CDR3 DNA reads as TGTGCCATCAGTGAGGTCGGGACAGGGATTGAGGATGGCTACACCTTC. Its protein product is CAISEVGTGIEDGYTF.

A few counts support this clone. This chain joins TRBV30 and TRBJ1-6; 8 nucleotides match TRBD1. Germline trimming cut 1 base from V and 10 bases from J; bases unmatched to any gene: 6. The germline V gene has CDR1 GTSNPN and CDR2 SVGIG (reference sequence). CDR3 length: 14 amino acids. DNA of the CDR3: TGTGCCTGGAGTGGGACAGGGTCTGAGTCACCCCTCCACTTT. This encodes CAWSGTGSESPLHF.

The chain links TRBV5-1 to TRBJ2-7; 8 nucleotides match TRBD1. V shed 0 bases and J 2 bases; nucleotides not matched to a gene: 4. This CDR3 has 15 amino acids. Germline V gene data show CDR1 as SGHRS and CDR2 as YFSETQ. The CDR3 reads CASSLGSGGPYEQYF. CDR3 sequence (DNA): TGCGCCAGCAGCTTGGGGTCAGGGGGCCCCTACGAGCAGTACTTC.

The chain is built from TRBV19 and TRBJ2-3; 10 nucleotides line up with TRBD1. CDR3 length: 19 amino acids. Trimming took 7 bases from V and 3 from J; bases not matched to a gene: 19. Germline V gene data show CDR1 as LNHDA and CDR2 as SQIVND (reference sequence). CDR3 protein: CASNSPGTGVVVGTDTQYF. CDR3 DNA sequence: TGTGCCAGTAATTCGCCCGGGACAGGGGTGGTCGTCGGTACAGATACGCAGTATTTT.

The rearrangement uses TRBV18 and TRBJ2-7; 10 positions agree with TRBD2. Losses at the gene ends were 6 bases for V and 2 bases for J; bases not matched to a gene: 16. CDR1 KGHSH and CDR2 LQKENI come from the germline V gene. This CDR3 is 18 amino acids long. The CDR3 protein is CASSPRASGGPGAYEQYF. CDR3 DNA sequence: TGTGCCAGCTCTCCGCGGGCTAGCGGGGGCCCAGGAGCCTACGAGCAGTACTTC.